The 22 T cell receptor beta chains given below trace back to one sample, sequenced in a study of CD8+ T cells in alopecia areata. Following RNA extraction, reverse transcription yielded cDNA that acted as the sequencing template. Assay: immunoSEQ multiplex PCR; the TCRdb copy retains only in-frame clones and omits some. Found here are 120,000 to 150,000 clones, roughly four fifths of them singletons; the top ten hold roughly 25%. Stated treatment: oral pan-JAK inhibitor, 5-10 mg twice daily. The sample in question was CD8+ T cells sorted from blood, obtained at week 4, from a patient treated with tofacitinib. These receptors all stem from a human donor with alopecia areata.

CDR3 DNA sequence: TGTGCCAGCAGCTTAGTATACCAAGAGACCCAGTACTTC. Translated, it gives CASSLVYQETQYF. The chain links TRBV7-9 to TRBJ2-5; D not resolved. Per germline, CDR1 SEHNR and CDR2 FQNEAQ (reference sequence). The germline V and J ends were trimmed by 1 base and 0 bases, with 3 bases remaining between them. This CDR3 contains 13 residues.

The chain combines TRBV7-9 with TRBJ1-1; no firm D call. V lost 6 bases and J 4 bases, leaving 6 bases between the germline ends. CDR3 size: 11 residues. Germline V CDR1 and CDR2: SEHNR, FQNEAQ (reference sequence). CDR3 sequence: CASRISTEAFF. The CDR3 DNA reads as TGTGCCAGCAGGATAAGCACTGAAGCTTTCTTT.

J is TRBJ2-1 and V is TRBV29-1, with D tentatively TRBD1 (5 bases). The CDR3 length is 11 residues. V lost 6 bases to trimming and J lost 9 bases, with 12 bases between them. The V gene's germline CDR1 is SQVTM and CDR2 ANQGSEA. CDR3 sequence reads: CSVQAQGEQFF. The CDR3 DNA sequence: TGCAGCGTCCAGGCCCAGGGTGAGCAGTTCTTC.

The chain uses TRBV6-5 and TRBJ1-1; TRBD1 agrees at 7 bases. Germline CDR1 MNHEY, CDR2 SVGAGI. The CDR3 runs to 13 residues. V shed 6 bases and J 3 bases; nucleotides not matched to a gene: 4. DNA for the CDR3: TGTGCCAGCAGAAGAGGGACAGACACTGAAGCTTTCTTT. Protein sequence: CASRRGTDTEAFF.

The chain carries TRBV27 and TRBJ1-2; D may be TRBD1 (5 bases). The CDR3 covers 14 residues. V shed 3 bases and J shed 6 bases, with 14 bases lying between them. The germline gives CDR1 MNHEY, CDR2 SMNVEV (reference sequence). The CDR3 sequence is CASSFGTGVNGYTF. The CDR3 DNA reads TGTGCCAGCAGTTTTGGGACCGGGGTTAATGGCTACACCTTC.

The chain joins TRBV11-1 to TRBJ2-7; D unresolved. V lost 3 bases, J lost 5 bases, and 14 bases lay in between. Germline CDR1 SGHAT, CDR2 FQDESV (reference sequence). There are 14 residues in the CDR3. DNA of the CDR3: TGTGCCAGCAGCTTCCGAGACTCCCGGCACGAGCAGTACTTC. Its translation is CASSFRDSRHEQYF.

This chain uses TRBV6-1 with TRBJ1-5; possibly TRBD1 for D (6 bases). V lost 5 bases to trimming and J lost 7 bases, with 18 bases between them. Germline assignment: CDR1 MNHNS and CDR2 SASEGT. The length of the CDR3 is 15 residues. The DNA of the CDR3 is TGTGCCAGCAGTCCACGGACAGACTCAGGGCAGCCCCAGCATTTT. Translating gives CASSPRTDSGQPQHF.

The J gene is TRBJ2-5, the V gene TRBV9, with a possible D match to TRBD1 (6 bases). V shed 3 bases and J shed 5 bases, with 11 bases lying between them. Germline V gene lookup returns CDR1 SGDLS and CDR2 YYNGEE. This CDR3 has 13 residues. This CDR3 is CASSGTGWETQYF. The CDR3, as DNA: TGTGCCAGCAGCGGAACAGGGTGGGAGACCCAGTACTTC. Full variable domain (rest looked up from reference TRBV9 and TRBJ2-5): DSGVTQTPKHLITATGQRVTLRCSPRSGDLSVYWYQQSLDQGLQFLIQYYNGEERAKGNILERFSAQQFPDLHSELNLSSLELGDSALYFCASSGTGWETQYFGPGTRLLVL.

The chain is built from TRBV13 and TRBJ2-3, with TRBD2 matching over 13 bases. This CDR3 is built from 16 residues. CDR1 is PRHDT, CDR2 FYEKMQ, per germline (reference sequence). V shed 5 bases, J shed 6 bases, and the junction held 8 bases outside the gene matches. This chain's CDR3 is CASSARTSGGIDTQYF. The CDR3 coding sequence is TGTGCCAGCAGCGCCAGGACTAGCGGGGGCATCGATACGCAGTATTTT.

The chain employs TRBV19 and TRBJ1-1; D gene uncertain. V was cut by 3 bases and J by 4 bases, with 9 bases left in between. CDR3 length equals 13 residues. CDR1 is LNHDA and CDR2 is SQIVND in the germline V gene (reference sequence). As DNA, the CDR3 is TGTGCCAGTAGTATGGGGTTCGGCACTGAAGCTTTCTTT. Translating it yields CASSMGFGTEAFF.

The chain carries TRBV10-3 and TRBJ1-2; D is uncertain. Germline CDR1 ENHRY, CDR2 SYGVKD. Trimming left V 5 bases short and J 4 bases short, with 11 bases between. This CDR3 spans 13 amino acids. CDR3 protein: CAISPERGYGYTF. The CDR3 DNA is TGTGCCATCAGTCCGGAAAGAGGCTATGGCTACACCTTC.

The chain has TRBV6-5 and TRBJ2-1; D not certain. The length of the CDR3 is 12 residues. V dropped 0 bases and J dropped 7 bases, with 4 bases sitting between them. In germline, CDR1 is MNHEY, CDR2 SVGAGI. This CDR3 reads CASSYSQNEQFF. The DNA of the CDR3 is TGTGCCAGCAGTTACTCTCAGAATGAGCAGTTCTTC.

This clone was detected a few times. V usage is TRBV7-9 and J usage is TRBJ1-1, with a possible D match to TRBD1 (6 bases). Per germline, CDR1 SEHNR and CDR2 FQNEAQ (reference sequence). CDR3 length equals 14 residues. The V gene lost 5 bases and the J gene lost 0 bases, with 10 bases spanning the gap. The CDR3 loop is CASSPGQLNTEAFF. The CDR3 coding sequence is TGTGCCAGCAGCCCTGGACAGTTGAACACTGAAGCTTTCTTT. Full variable domain (missing parts from reference TRBV7-9 and TRBJ1-1): DTGVSQNPRHKITKRGQNVTFRCDPISEHNRLYWYRQTLGQGPEFLTYFQNEAQLEKSRLLSDRFSAERPKGSFSTLEIQRTEQGDSAMYLCASSPGQLNTEAFFGQGTRLTVV.

Points on this clone: Other DNA sequences from this sample encode an identical CDR3 as well. The rearrangement uses TRBV5-4 and TRBJ2-7; 9 bases line up with TRBD1. Germline V CDR1 and CDR2: SGHNT, YYREEE (reference sequence). The CDR3 is 14 amino acids. V lost 0 bases to trimming and J lost 2 bases; unmatched junction nucleotides: 0. The CDR3 sequence: CASSLGTGAYEQYF. In DNA, the CDR3 is TGTGCCAGCAGCTTGGGGACAGGGGCCTACGAGCAGTACTTC.

The rearrangement uses TRBV4-3 and TRBJ2-1, with D perhaps matching TRBD2 (6 bases). This CDR3 has 15 residues. The V end lost 1 base, the J end lost 4 bases, and 11 bases lay between the germline ends. CDR1 is LGHNA, CDR2 YSLEER, per germline. CDR3 residues: CASSQGGGAYNEQFF. Here the CDR3 DNA reads TGCGCCAGCAGCCAAGGTGGCGGGGCATACAATGAGCAGTTCTTC.

The chain couples TRBV29-1 to TRBJ2-3, with 15 bases identical to TRBD2. V lost 5 bases, J lost 3 bases, and 12 bases stayed unmatched. Germline values: CDR1 SQVTM, CDR2 ANQGSEA. The CDR3 length is 18 residues. Written as DNA, the CDR3 is TGCAGCGTTCGGACTAGCGGGAGGGTTTGGGTCGGGACAGATACGCAGTATTTT. Protein sequence: CSVRTSGRVWVGTDTQYF.

The chain recombines TRBV5-4 with TRBJ2-5; a possible D gene is TRBD1 (5 bases). Trimming removed 2 bases at V and 5 bases at J, with 13 bases between. Germline assignment: CDR1 SGHNT and CDR2 YYREEE (reference sequence). The CDR3 extends over 14 amino acids. In DNA, the CDR3 is TGTGCCAGCAGCTTCTTTCAGGGTGGTGAGACCCAGTACTTC. Protein: CASSFFQGGETQYF.

J is TRBJ2-2 and V is TRBV11-3; 8 bases are shared with TRBD1. V dropped 1 base and J dropped 4; count of bases not matched to a gene: 8. Looked up from germline, CDR1 is SGHNT and CDR2 is YENEEA. The length of the CDR3 is 17 residues. Here the CDR3 DNA reads TGTGCCAGCAGCTTAGCGGGCAGGGGGCTTAGCACCGGGGAGCTGTTTTTT. Residues: CASSLAGRGLSTGELFF. Complete variable domain (other parts from reference TRBV11-3 and TRBJ2-2): EAGVVQSPRYKIIEKKQPVAFWCNPISGHNTLYWYLQNLGQGPELLIRYENEEAVDDSQLPKDRFSAERLKGVDSTLKIQPAELGDSAVYLCASSLAGRGLSTGELFFGEGSRLTVL.

This clone occurred once. The chain employs TRBV6-6 and TRBJ2-3; perhaps D is TRBD1 or TRBD2 (5 bases each). Deletions cut 7 bases from V and 2 bases from J, with 13 bases between. In germline, CDR1 is MNHNY, CDR2 SVGAGI (reference sequence). The CDR3 length is 14 residues. This chain's CDR3 is CASTQWGNTDTQYF. DNA of the CDR3: TGTGCCAGCACCCAGTGGGGGAACACAGATACGCAGTATTTT.

Regarding this clone: One junction end disagrees with the germline gene, perhaps due to a read error. This chain uses TRBV4-1 with TRBJ2-7, with 9 bases identical to TRBD2. Germline V gene sequence: CDR1 MGHRA, CDR2 YSYEKL. The CDR3 runs to 16 residues. This chain's CDR3 is CASSQEASGAAYEQYF. CDR3 DNA sequence: TGTGCCAGCAGCCAAGAGGCTAGCGGGGCGGCCTACGAGCAGTACTTC.

CDR3 residues: CASIRQGPSTEAFF. The CDR3 nucleotides read TGTGCCAGCATTAGACAGGGGCCTTCCACTGAAGCTTTCTTT. This sequence joins TRBV6-4 and TRBJ1-1; TRBD1 matches 8 bases. The CDR3 has 14 amino acids. The germline V gene has CDR1 MRHNA and CDR2 SNTAGT. V dropped 7 bases and J dropped 4; count of bases not matched to a gene: 8.

The chain links TRBV15 to TRBJ2-3, with a possible D match to TRBD2 (5 bases). The V end lost 1 base, the J end lost 3 bases, and 14 bases lay between the germline ends. There are 16 residues in the CDR3. Germline CDR1 and CDR2: LNHNV and YYDKDF (reference sequence). The DNA of the CDR3 is TGTGCCACCAGCAGAGGAGGGTCTCCTATAACAGATACGCAGTATTTT. This codes for CATSRGGSPITDTQYF. The full variable domain, its missing parts supplied by reference TRBV15 and TRBJ2-3, is DAMVIQNPRYQVTQFGKPVTLSCSQTLNHNVMYWYQQKSSQAPKLLFHYYDKDFNNEADTPDNFQSRRPNTSFCFLDIRSPGLGDTAMYLCATSRGGSPITDTQYFGPGTRLTVL.